Shown below are 20 T cell receptor beta chains from a single sample sequenced in a study of naive and memory T cell subsets. The SP2 primer and nested alpha and beta constant region primers amplified ligated cDNA in four rounds. TCRdb passed the 5' RACE reads through MiXCR, listing each CDR3 protein once. The sample yields 55,000 to 70,000 distinct CDR3 sequences, 7.6% seen once. TCR cDNA received a 3' ligated oligonucleotide that carried a UMI. Receptors originate from a female donor in good health.

This clonotype came up a few times. The genes are TRBV7-9 and TRBJ2-7; no firm D call. Germline CDR1 SEHNR, CDR2 FQNEAQ (reference sequence). The germline V and J ends were trimmed by 0 bases and 2 bases, with 2 bases remaining between them. The CDR3 runs 12 residues. The CDR3 DNA reads as TGTGCCAGCAGCTTAGCTACCTACGAGCAGTACTTC. It yields the protein CASSLATYEQYF.

This clonotype has at least ten counts. CDR3 sequence reads: CASSLGSGVGQPQHF. The CDR3 DNA reads as TGTGCCAGCAGCTTAGGGTCAGGGGTCGGCCAGCCCCAGCATTTT. The V and J genes are TRBV7-2 and TRBJ1-5, with D maybe TRBD1 (6 bases). CDR1 is SGHTA and CDR2 is FQGNSA in the germline V gene. The CDR3 spans 15 residues. V dropped 1 base and J dropped 7 bases, with 14 bases sitting between them.

This clonotype was detected a few times. This rearrangement joins TRBV19 to TRBJ1-5; tentatively, D is TRBD1 (6 bases). The germline CDR1 and CDR2 sequences are LNHDA and SQIVND (reference sequence). The CDR3 contains 18 residues. Trimming stripped 6 bases from V and 0 bases from J, with 21 bases between. The CDR3 spells CASSREGGRGGSNQPQHF. Written as DNA, the CDR3 is TGTGCCAGTAGCCGGGAGGGGGGACGAGGGGGTAGCAATCAGCCCCAGCATTTT.

This chain links TRBV27 with TRBJ1-6; 7 bases map to TRBD1. CDR3 size: 15 residues. The J segment lost 7 bases and the V segment lost 2 bases, leaving 5 bases of the junction unmatched. Germline assignment: CDR1 MNHEY and CDR2 SMNVEV (reference sequence). CDR3 sequence: CASSLSGTANSPLHF. CDR3 coding DNA: TGTGCCAGCAGTTTAAGTGGGACAGCCAATTCACCCCTCCACTTT.

The rearrangement uses TRBV6-2 or TRBV6-3 and TRBJ2-1, with TRBD2 identical over 10 bases. CDR1 is MNHEY and CDR2 is SVGEGT in the germline V gene. The CDR3 totals 16 residues. Trimming took 7 bases from V and 7 from J; bases not matched to a gene: 13. The CDR3 DNA follows: TGTGCCAGCACCCAGGTACTAGCGGGGAAAGAAAATGAGCAGTTCTTC. Encoded protein: CASTQVLAGKENEQFF.

This sequence joins TRBV7-9 and TRBJ2-7; 7 nucleotides match TRBD1. V dropped 3 bases and J dropped 4; count of bases not matched to a gene: 3. The CDR3 contains 13 residues. CDR1 is SEHNR, CDR2 FQNEAQ, per germline (reference sequence). The CDR3, as DNA: TGTGCCAGCAGCTTCCCGGGACAGTACGAGCAGTACTTC. It translates to CASSFPGQYEQYF.

A few counts support this clonotype. The CDR3: CAISESGTITGELFF. The CDR3 nucleotides are TGTGCCATCAGTGAGTCTGGGACAATCACCGGGGAGCTGTTTTTT. The chain recombines TRBV10-3 with TRBJ2-2, with D possibly being TRBD1 (6 bases). CDR1 and CDR2 (germline): ENHRY, SYGVKD. V was cut by 0 bases and J by 4 bases, with 9 bases left in between. The CDR3 contains 15 residues.

This clonotype was seen ten or more times. V usage is TRBV6-6 and J usage is TRBJ2-3; D might be TRBD1 (6 bases). Germline loops: CDR1 MNHNY, CDR2 SVGAGI (reference sequence). The CDR3 loop spans 14 amino acids. Trimming took 6 bases from V and 1 from J, leaving 11 bases between them. This chain's CDR3 is CASRTGSGTDTQYF. CDR3 nucleotide sequence: TGTGCCAGCAGAACAGGGTCTGGCACAGATACGCAGTATTTT.

This clonotype was seen a few times. The V and J genes are TRBV6-1 and TRBJ1-5; 11 nucleotides agree with TRBD1. The junction had 3 bases not matched to a gene; V was cut back by 7 bases and J by 1 base. This CDR3 is 15 amino acids long. Germline loops: CDR1 MNHNS, CDR2 SASEGT. DNA for the CDR3: TGTGCCAGCATGGGGACAGGGGGAAGCAATCAGCCCCAGCATTTT. Translating gives CASMGTGGSNQPQHF.

With respect to this clonotype: Sequence at one end of the junction differs from germline and may be a read error. The chain carries TRBV19 and TRBJ1-2, with D maybe TRBD1 (5 bases). There are 13 residues in the CDR3. The germline CDR1 and CDR2 sequences are LNHDA and SQIVND (reference sequence). The CDR3 loop reads CASSLQANYGDTF. Written as DNA, the CDR3 is TGTGCCAGTAGTCTACAGGCGAACTATGGCGACACCTTC.

The chain has TRBV10-3 and TRBJ2-3; 7 bases agree with TRBD2. The CDR3 loop spans 16 amino acids. J gave up 6 bases and V 4 bases, and 13 bases lay outside the gene matches. Germline-derived CDR1 and CDR2 are ENHRY and SYGVKD. CDR3 region: CAISGSSSPTSDTQYF. The CDR3 bases are TGTGCCATCAGTGGGAGCTCAAGTCCGACTAGCGATACGCAGTATTTT.

The chain is built from TRBV11-2 and TRBJ2-4, with 7 bases lining up with TRBD1. This CDR3 has 16 amino acids. J was trimmed by 0 bases and V by 6 bases; bases with no gene match: 8. CDR1 and CDR2 (germline): SGHAT, FQNNGV. The CDR3 here is CASSQRQGLAKNIQYF. For the CDR3, the DNA is TGTGCCAGCAGTCAGAGACAGGGTTTAGCCAAAAACATTCAGTACTTC. Variable domain in full (rest from reference TRBV11-2 and TRBJ2-4): EAGVAQSPRYKIIEKRQSVAFWCNPISGHATLYWYQQILGQGPKLLIQFQNNGVVDDSQLPKDRFSAERLKGVDSTLKIQPAKLEDSAVYLCASSQRQGLAKNIQYFGAGTRLSVL.

Many counts were recorded for this clonotype. The chain is built from TRBV4-2 and TRBJ1-1; D gene uncertain. Trimming removed 3 bases at V and 4 bases at J, with 6 bases between. The CDR3 length is 12 residues. Germline-derived CDR1 and CDR2 are LGHNA and YNFKEQ. The CDR3 nucleotides read TGTGCCAGCAGCCACTGGGGCACTGAAGCTTTCTTT. This encodes CASSHWGTEAFF.

At least ten counts were recorded for this clonotype. The chain links TRBV5-1 to TRBJ2-2, with 7 bases matching TRBD1. The CDR3 is 16 amino acids. V lost 6 bases to trimming and J lost 1 base; unmatched junction nucleotides: 9. The germline V gene has CDR1 SGHRS and CDR2 YFSETQ. DNA for the CDR3: TGCGCCAGCATCCTGGACAGGATGGAGAACACCGGGGAGCTGTTTTTT. The encoded protein is CASILDRMENTGELFF.

This rearrangement joins TRBV28 to TRBJ2-5; D may correspond to TRBD1 or TRBD2 (5 bases each). V lost 6 bases and J lost 5, with 13 bases in between. The germline V gene encodes CDR1 MDHEN and CDR2 SYDVKM. The CDR3 has 13 amino acids. The CDR3 region is CASSQEWGETQYF. The CDR3, as DNA: TGTGCCAGCAGCCAGGAGTGGGGGGAGACCCAGTACTTC.

This clonotype was observed at least ten times. This chain connects TRBV7-2 to TRBJ2-3; 11 nucleotides align to TRBD2. The CDR3 extends over 16 amino acids. From germline, CDR1 is SGHTA and CDR2 FQGNSA. Unmatched junction bases numbered 6, after V lost 5 bases and J lost 2 bases. CDR3 nucleotides: TGTGCCAGCAGCCTACTAGCGGGAGACATCACAGATACGCAGTATTTT. Translating gives CASSLLAGDITDTQYF.

About this clonotype: It may be a read error: a sequence one base away is much more abundant. This chain links TRBV28 with TRBJ1-2; possibly TRBD1 for D (5 bases). CDR1 MDHEN and CDR2 SYDVKM come from the germline V gene. Trimming removed 3 bases from V and 12 bases from J, with 23 bases in between. The CDR3 is 15 amino acids. CDR3 nucleotide sequence: TGTGCCAGCAGTTTGGGGGGTAGCCAAGGAGGCGGCGACACCTTC. Protein product: CASSLGGSQGGGDTF.

The chain is built from TRBV20-1 and TRBJ2-2; 9 bases agree with TRBD2. This CDR3 contains 15 residues. Germline V gene sequence: CDR1 DFQATT, CDR2 SNEGSKA (reference sequence). The V and J ends lost 3 bases and 8 bases, in that order; junction bases with no gene match: 10. CDR3 DNA: TGCAGTGCTAGGAATAGCGGGGGAATAGCTGGGGAGCTGTTTTTT. It yields the protein CSARNSGGIAGELFF.

This chain connects TRBV7-9 to TRBJ1-5; 9 bases fit TRBD1. Trimming removed 3 bases from V and 4 bases from J; junction bases left unmatched: 4. The CDR3 loop spans 15 amino acids. CDR1 is SEHNR and CDR2 is FQNEAQ in the germline V gene (reference sequence). CDR3 sequence: CASSFGQGPNQPQHF. Written as DNA, the CDR3 is TGTGCCAGCAGCTTTGGACAGGGGCCGAATCAGCCCCAGCATTTT.

This clonotype was seen a few times. V gene TRBV11-2 combines with J gene TRBJ2-6; D unclear. Germline lookup yields CDR1 SGHAT and CDR2 FQNNGV. V lost 0 bases and J lost 2, with 8 bases in between. The CDR3 contains 16 residues. The CDR3 loop reads CASSLETGAGANVLTF. The CDR3 DNA reads as TGTGCCAGCAGCTTAGAAACGGGTGCTGGGGCCAACGTCCTGACTTTC.